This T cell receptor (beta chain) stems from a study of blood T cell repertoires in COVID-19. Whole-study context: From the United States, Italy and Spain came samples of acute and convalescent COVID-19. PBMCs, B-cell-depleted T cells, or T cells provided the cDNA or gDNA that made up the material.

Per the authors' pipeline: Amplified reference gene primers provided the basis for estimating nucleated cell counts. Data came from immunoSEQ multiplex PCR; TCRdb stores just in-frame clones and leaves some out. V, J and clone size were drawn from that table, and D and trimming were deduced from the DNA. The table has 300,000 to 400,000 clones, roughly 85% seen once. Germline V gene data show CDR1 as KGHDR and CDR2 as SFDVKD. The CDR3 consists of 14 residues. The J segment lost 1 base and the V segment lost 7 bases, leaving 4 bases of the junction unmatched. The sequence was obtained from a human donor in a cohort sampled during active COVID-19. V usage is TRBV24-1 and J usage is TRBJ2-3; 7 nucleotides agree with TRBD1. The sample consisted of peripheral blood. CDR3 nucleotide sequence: TGTGCCACCAGGGAAGGACAGGGCACAGATACGCAGTATTTT. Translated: CATREGQGTDTQYF.